Shown below are 14 T cell receptor beta chains from a single sample sequenced in a study of blood T cell repertoires in COVID-19. Measured with immunoSEQ multiplex PCR; TCRdb has only the in-frame clones, and not every one. This sample has roughly 340,000 clones; around 92% occur once, and the top ten carry less than 3.5%. The specimen was peripheral blood. These receptors all come from a woman aged 25 to 39 with COVID-19, enrolled during active disease.

This clone has only one observation. The V and J genes are TRBV10-2 and TRBJ2-7, with D perhaps TRBD2 (5 bases). The CDR3 extends over 13 amino acids. Deletions cut 8 bases from V and 12 bases from J, with 23 bases between. Germline CDR1 and CDR2: WSHSY and SAAADI. The CDR3 sequence: CASADQRETSRYF. The CDR3 region has the DNA TGCGCCAGCGCCGACCAGAGGGAGACATCCCGGTACTTC.

This clone was seen a handful of times. The chain combines TRBV15 with TRBJ1-5; D unresolved. Trimming stripped 0 bases from V and 2 bases from J, with 14 bases between. The CDR3 is made up of 17 amino acids. CDR1 is LNHNV and CDR2 is YYDKDF in the germline V gene (reference sequence). The CDR3 coding sequence is TGTGCCACCAGCAGAGATAGAAGGCCCGGAGGCAATCAGCCCCAGCATTTT. Its translation: CATSRDRRPGGNQPQHF.

The rearrangement links TRBV5-1 to TRBJ1-3, with D possibly TRBD1 on 5 matching bases. The germline CDR1 and CDR2 sequences are SGHRS and YFSETQ. This CDR3 is 14 amino acids long. Deletions cut 1 base from V and 1 base from J, with 6 bases between. The CDR3 reads CASSLPGSGNTIYF. CDR3 in DNA: TGCGCCAGCAGCTTGCCAGGGTCTGGAAACACCATATATTTT.

The table lists this clone with a count of one. The chain recombines TRBV5-1 with TRBJ2-1; possibly TRBD2 for D (6 bases). The CDR3 covers 16 residues. CDR1 and CDR2 (germline): SGHRS, YFSETQ. V lost 2 bases and J lost 3, with 15 bases in between. For the CDR3, the DNA is TGCGCCAGCAGCTTCCGGGACTCGGCAAACTACAATGAGCAGTTCTTC. This gives the protein CASSFRDSANYNEQFF.

The J gene is TRBJ1-4, the V gene TRBV25-1; TRBD1 might be the D (5 bases). CDR1 and CDR2 (germline): MGHDK, SYGVNS. CDR3 length: 15 amino acids. Trimming left V 5 bases short and J 6 bases short, with 16 bases between. In DNA, the CDR3 is TGTGCCAGCAGTTCCGACGGGTGGGACTATGAAAAACTGTTTTTT. Translating gives CASSSDGWDYEKLFF.

In its sample, this clone was seen a few times. The chain has TRBV19 and TRBJ1-6, with 9 nucleotides matching TRBD1. The ends lost 2 bases at V and 5 bases at J; junction bases unmatched: 4. The CDR3 contains 16 residues. CDR1 and CDR2 (germline): LNHDA, SQIVND (reference sequence). The CDR3 region has the DNA TGTGCCAGTAGTATACTGGGACAGGGAAATAATTCACCCCTCCACTTT. Its translation: CASSILGQGNNSPLHF. Combining the CDR3 with reference TRBV19 and TRBJ1-6 gives the whole variable domain DGGITQSPKYLFRKEGQNVTLSCEQNLNHDAMYWYRQDPGQGLRLIYYSQIVNDFQKGDIAEGYSVSREKKESFPLTVTSAQKNPTAFYLCASSILGQGNNSPLHFGNGTRLTVT.

V usage is TRBV2 and J usage is TRBJ1-2, with 7 positions matching TRBD1. This CDR3 is built from 14 residues. The V and J ends lost 5 bases and 4 bases, in that order; junction bases with no gene match: 7. The germline V gene has CDR1 SNHLY and CDR2 FYNNEI. In DNA form, the CDR3 reads TGTGCCAGCAGTATCCGGGACAGCCCCTATGGCTACACCTTC. Translating it yields CASSIRDSPYGYTF.

The chain employs TRBV29-1 and TRBJ1-1; possible D gene TRBD1, 6 bases. The V and J ends lost 6 bases and 10 bases respectively, with 21 bases between them. CDR1 and CDR2 (germline): SQVTM, ANQGSEA. The CDR3 contains 13 residues. The CDR3 DNA reads TGCAGCGTGCGCTTACTTAATCAGGGGTCAGCTTTCTTT. Protein product: CSVRLLNQGSAFF.

This clone showed up just once. The V and J genes are TRBV19 and TRBJ2-1; TRBD2 agrees at 11 bases. From germline, CDR1 is LNHDA and CDR2 SQIVND (reference sequence). V trimming: 4 bases; J trimming: 3 bases; junction bases outside the gene matches: 5. CDR3 length: 16 residues. CDR3 sequence reads: CASSTTTSGIYNEQFF. The CDR3 nucleotides read TGTGCCAGTAGTACCACGACTAGCGGGATCTACAATGAGCAGTTCTTC.

This clone was counted a single time. This chain uses TRBV7-2 with TRBJ1-2; D call uncertain. CDR1 SGHTA and CDR2 FQGNSA come from the germline V gene. V lost 5 bases and J 0 bases, leaving 13 bases between the germline ends. The length of the CDR3 is 15 residues. CDR3 amino acids: CASSTNYGANYGYTF. The CDR3 DNA reads as TGTGCCAGCAGCACCAACTACGGGGCTAACTATGGCTACACCTTC.

This chain connects TRBV2 to TRBJ2-1; 11 nucleotides line up with TRBD2. CDR3 length equals 19 residues. CDR1 is SNHLY, CDR2 FYNNEI, per germline. Trimming at V came to 2 bases and at J to 4 bases, leaving 13 bases not matched to a gene. CDR3 loop: CASSEYGTAGTSGYNEQFF. The CDR3 DNA sequence: TGTGCCAGCAGTGAATACGGGACAGCCGGGACTAGCGGATACAATGAGCAGTTCTTC.

The chain couples TRBV18 to TRBJ2-3; 10 bases align to TRBD2. The CDR3 spans 19 residues. The trim removed 2 bases at V and 1 base at J, leaving 12 bases unmatched. CDR1 and CDR2 (germline): KGHSH, LQKENI. The CDR3 DNA reads TGTGCCAGCTCACCAATATCGCTAGCGGGGGCCGGACGCACAGATACGCAGTATTTT. Translating gives CASSPISLAGAGRTDTQYF. The complete variable domain, with remaining parts taken from reference TRBV18 and TRBJ2-3, reads NAGVMQNPRHLVRRRGQEARLRCSPMKGHSHVYWYRQLPEEGLKFMVYLQKENIIDESGMPKERFSAEFPKEGPSILRIQQVVRGDSAAYFCASSPISLAGAGRTDTQYFGPGTRLTVL.

This sequence joins TRBV6-2 or TRBV6-3 and TRBJ2-3; weak D call: TRBD2 (7 bases). Trimming cost V 6 bases and J 2 bases, with 18 bases left between them. The CDR3 extends over 16 amino acids. CDR1 and CDR2 from the germline V gene are MNHEY and SVGEGT. The DNA for the CDR3 is TGTGCCAGCAGGCCTACCCCGGCGGGGGCCACAGATACGCAGTATTTT. Protein sequence: CASRPTPAGATDTQYF.

J is TRBJ2-7 and V is TRBV27; D may be TRBD1 (6 bases). Per germline, CDR1 MNHEY and CDR2 SMNVEV (reference sequence). Between the trimmed V and J ends, which lost 5 bases and 9 bases, there was a span of 17 bases. There are 13 residues in the CDR3. CDR3 sequence reads: CASSPSRTEWQYV. CDR3 nucleotides: TGTGCCAGCAGTCCATCCCGGACAGAATGGCAGTACGTC.